These 12 T cell receptor beta chains originate from one sample sequenced in a study of technical replicates of blood from several donors. Sequencing used immunoSEQ multiplex PCR; TCRdb keeps in-frame clones, though not all of them. The table has about 90,000 clones, under 95% seen once. Material: T cells isolated from PBMCs. These receptors all stem from a human donor in good health.

CDR3 DNA sequence: TGCGCCAGCAGCTTGGTTAGCGGGAGGGACAATGAGCAGTTCTTC. The encoded protein is CASSLVSGRDNEQFF. The chain carries TRBV5-1 and TRBJ2-1, with 11 bases aligning to TRBD2. The CDR3 totals 15 residues. The V segment lost 0 bases and the J segment 5 bases; nucleotides outside the gene matches: 1. Germline V lookup: CDR1 SGHRS, CDR2 YFSETQ.

This sequence joins TRBV4-1 and TRBJ2-7; D is perhaps TRBD1 (6 bases). The CDR3 is 16 residues long. Looked up from germline, CDR1 is MGHRA and CDR2 is YSYEKL. Deletions cut 2 bases from V and 3 bases from J, with 17 bases between. The CDR3 nucleotides read TGCGCCAGCAGCCAATCGCCTCGGACAGAACTCTACGAGCAGTACTTC. It is translated as CASSQSPRTELYEQYF.

The CDR3: CASSAKWTGGYGYTF. DNA of the CDR3: TGTGCCAGCAGCGCCAAATGGACAGGGGGCTATGGCTACACCTTC. V usage is TRBV9 and J usage is TRBJ1-2; the match to TRBD1 covers 10 bases. V was clipped by 3 bases and J by 4 bases; unmatched bases: 6. Germline values: CDR1 SGDLS, CDR2 YYNGEE. The CDR3 contains 15 residues. The complete variable domain, with remaining parts taken from reference TRBV9 and TRBJ1-2, reads DSGVTQTPKHLITATGQRVTLRCSPRSGDLSVYWYQQSLDQGLQFLIQYYNGEERAKGNILERFSAQQFPDLHSELNLSSLELGDSALYFCASSAKWTGGYGYTFGSGTRLTVV.

The chain has TRBV5-1 and TRBJ2-5; no clear D gene. CDR1 and CDR2 (germline): SGHRS, YFSETQ. This CDR3 spans 13 amino acids. V was shortened by 0 bases and J by 7 bases, with 10 bases between the two germline ends. Here the CDR3 reads CASSLAPDWTQYF. The CDR3 region has the DNA TGCGCCAGCAGCTTGGCACCAGACTGGACCCAGTACTTC.

The rearrangement uses TRBV6-5 and TRBJ1-3; D unresolved. This CDR3 contains 13 residues. V lost 4 bases, J lost 0 bases, and 4 bases lay in between. Germline CDR1 reads MNHEY; CDR2 reads SVGAGI. The CDR3 DNA sequence: TGTGCCAGCAGTTCCTACTCTGGAAACACCATATATTTT. It encodes CASSSYSGNTIYF.

The chain is built from TRBV9 and TRBJ2-7; TRBD2 agrees at 7 bases. From germline, CDR1 is SGDLS and CDR2 YYNGEE. This CDR3 spans 14 amino acids. The junction had 3 bases not matched to a gene; V was cut back by 3 bases and J by 0 bases. The CDR3 reads CASSGRTSSYEQYF. In nucleotides, the CDR3 is TGTGCCAGCAGCGGACGGACTAGCTCCTACGAGCAGTACTTC.

The gene calls are TRBV7-6 and TRBJ1-3, with D tentatively TRBD1 (5 bases). The CDR3 consists of 16 residues. Trimming took off 1 base at V and 0 bases at J, with 10 bases between the two ends. Germline CDR1 SGHVS, CDR2 FNYEAQ. CDR3 loop: CASSLVPDSSGNTIYF. The CDR3 coding sequence is TGTGCCAGCAGCTTAGTCCCCGACAGCTCTGGAAACACCATATATTTT. Full variable domain (rest looked up from reference TRBV7-6 and TRBJ1-3): GAGVSQSPRYKVTKRGQDVALRCDPISGHVSLYWYRQALGQGPEFLTYFNYEAQQDKSGLPNDRFSAERPEGSISTLTIQRTEQRDSAMYRCASSLVPDSSGNTIYFGEGSWLTVV.

This rearrangement joins TRBV4-2 to TRBJ2-1, with 7 bases identical to TRBD1. V gave up 1 base and J gave up 7 bases; unmatched junction bases: 4. Germline V CDR1 and CDR2: LGHNA, YNFKEQ. The CDR3 has 14 amino acids. The CDR3 DNA follows: TGTGCCAGCAGCCAAGGACAGGGTAAAAATGAGCAGTTCTTC. Residues: CASSQGQGKNEQFF.

V gene TRBV25-1 combines with J gene TRBJ1-2; D perhaps matches TRBD1 (5 bases). CDR3 length equals 14 residues. Per germline, CDR1 MGHDK and CDR2 SYGVNS. V lost 1 base and J 7 bases, leaving 13 bases between the germline ends. CDR3: CASSESGRVGGYTF. The CDR3 DNA sequence: TGTGCCAGCAGTGAATCGGGCAGGGTCGGTGGCTACACCTTC.

The chain has TRBV7-9 and TRBJ2-5; 15 nucleotides agree with TRBD2. The CDR3 consists of 16 residues. With 2 bases clipped from V and 9 bases from J, the junction kept 7 bases outside the gene matches. The germline gives CDR1 SEHNR, CDR2 FQNEAQ (reference sequence). CDR3 protein: CASSLTGTSGGRSQYF. The CDR3 DNA sequence: TGTGCCAGCAGCTTAACCGGGACTAGCGGGGGGAGGTCCCAGTACTTC.

The chain has TRBV27 and TRBJ2-7, with TRBD1 matching 8 bases. Per the germline V gene, CDR1 is MNHEY and CDR2 is SMNVEV (reference sequence). V was pared by 2 bases and J by 6 bases, with 3 bases of the junction left unmatched. The CDR3 loop spans 13 amino acids. The CDR3 nucleotides are TGTGCCAGCAGTTTACAGGGGGCTATCGAGCAGTACTTC. This encodes CASSLQGAIEQYF.

This rearrangement joins TRBV7-9 to TRBJ2-1, with a weak D call TRBD1 (5 bases). Trimming cost V 2 bases and J 7 bases, with 15 bases left between them. Germline CDR1 is SEHNR and CDR2 is FQNEAQ (reference sequence). This CDR3 comprises 15 residues. The CDR3 DNA reads TGTGCCAGCAGCTTAAACTCCGGCAGGGTGAATGAGCAGTTCTTC. Its protein product is CASSLNSGRVNEQFF.